Here is one T cell receptor (beta chain) with its context. This entry belongs to a study of T-cell reconstitution after alpha-beta-depleted transplantation in children. A library of TCRbeta sequences, prepared with unique molecular identifiers, was generated. TCRdb re-analysed the PCR reads in MiXCR, keeping a single row per CDR3 protein. The sample shows a few hundred thousand distinct CDR3 sequences, 9.5% to 15% of them seen only once. The source was PBMCs from the stem cell graft donor, collected from the stem cell graft. The receptor was isolated from a human donor who donated a stem cell graft to a child with combined immunodeficiency.

CDR3 in amino acids: CASSFGGRYYGYTF. As DNA, the CDR3 is TGTGCCAGCAGCTTTGGGGGGCGGTACTATGGCTACACCTTC. J is TRBJ1-2 and V is TRBV7-2, with D possibly being TRBD1 (6 bases). The CDR3 contains 14 residues. V dropped 3 bases and J dropped 3 bases, with 11 bases sitting between them. Per the germline V gene, CDR1 is SGHTA and CDR2 is FQGNSA.